The text below deals with one T cell receptor (beta chain). What it binds is unknown. The data derive from a study of response to subunit inactivated influenza vaccine. Study results and caveats: It was suggested by the authors that few new T cells are recruited by each seasonal influenza vaccination.

TCRdb independently ran MiXCR on the RT-PCR reads; one entry per CDR3 protein. This sample has just over 300,000 distinct CDR3 sequences, with 20% to 25% found just once. This CDR3 has 14 residues. Germline trimming cut 6 bases from V and 7 bases from J; bases unmatched to any gene: 13. Per the germline V gene, CDR1 is DFQATT and CDR2 is SNEGSKA (reference sequence). The genes are TRBV20-1 and TRBJ2-3; the match to TRBD2 covers 7 bases. The receptor's source is a man between 50 and 69 years old who received an inactivated influenza vaccine. The sample in question was PBMCs from blood, obtained around 22 months after vaccination. CDR3 sequence: CSAKPSGALHTQYF. In DNA, the CDR3 is TGCAGTGCCAAACCTAGCGGTGCGTTGCATACGCAGTATTTT.